This T cell receptor beta chain was found in a study of glioma-infiltrating T cells after dendritic cell vaccination. Produced via immunoSEQ multiplex PCR; TCRdb's table is partial and in-frame only. Of 65,000 to 80,000 clones in the sample, roughly 84% were seen once. Germline values: CDR1 WNHNN, CDR2 SYGVQD (reference sequence). V lost 2 bases and J lost 3; bases outside the gene matches: 4. The CDR3 consists of 16 residues. This clone has more than one count but fewer than ten. The time point is: after dendritic cell vaccination, including at tumor progression/relapse. The receptor was derived from a human donor with glioblastoma. The gene calls are TRBV10-1 and TRBJ2-1, with 10 nucleotides matching TRBD2. The sequencing used blood, collected after dendritic cell vaccination. CDR3 region: CASSETSGKDYNEQFF. In nucleotides, the CDR3 is TGCGCCAGCAGTGAGACTAGCGGGAAGGACTACAATGAGCAGTTCTTC.